These 28 T cell receptor beta chains were all obtained from the same sample, sequenced in a study of blood T cell repertoires in COVID-19. The protocol was immunoSEQ multiplex PCR, while the TCRdb copy is restricted to in-frame clones and leaves out a portion. The sample comprises approximately 97,000 clones, about 90% of which are singletons, and around 4% rests with the top ten. Sequenced input: peripheral blood. These receptors all stem from a man younger than 30 with acute or convalescent COVID-19.

By share, this clone counts as medium-sized (0.01 to 0.1%). The CDR3 coding sequence is TGTGCCAGCAGCGCGGCGGGGAAGCAAGAGACCCAGTACTTC. Translating it yields CASSAAGKQETQYF. The chain combines TRBV7-9 with TRBJ2-5; weak D call: TRBD2 (6 bases). Germline V gene lookup returns CDR1 SEHNR and CDR2 FQNEAQ (reference sequence). Trimming left V 5 bases short and J 2 bases short, with 12 bases between. This CDR3 is built from 14 residues.

This clone has only one observation. The chain joins TRBV18 to TRBJ1-1, with TRBD1 as a possible D gene (6 bases). Germline values: CDR1 KGHSH, CDR2 LQKENI. V was trimmed by 3 bases and J by 4 bases, leaving 15 bases between them. This CDR3 comprises 15 residues. CDR3 amino acids: CASSPQTGHSTEAFF. For the CDR3, the DNA is TGTGCCAGCTCACCCCAGACAGGCCATAGCACTGAAGCTTTCTTT.

CDR3 bases: TGTGCCATCAGTGAGCTGGACAGGAGCCTTAACTATGGCTACACCTTC. It encodes CAISELDRSLNYGYTF. J is TRBJ1-2 and V is TRBV10-3; TRBD1 matches at 7 bases. The length of the CDR3 is 16 residues. The V gene end was trimmed by 2 bases and the J gene end by 1 base; junction bases not matched to a gene: 7. Germline-derived CDR1 and CDR2 are ENHRY and SYGVKD.

V is TRBV15 and J is TRBJ1-6; D uncertain. CDR1 is LNHNV and CDR2 is YYDKDF in the germline V gene (reference sequence). Trimming pared 1 base from V and 8 bases from J, leaving 12 bases between. The CDR3 runs 15 residues. CDR3 in DNA: TGTGCCACCAGCAGAGGACCGGGGATGGATTCACCCCTCCACTTT. Translation: CATSRGPGMDSPLHF.

The CDR3 DNA reads as TGTGCCAGCCGAGCGGGGGGGCCTGGCGGGGAGCTGTTTTTT. This sequence encodes CASRAGGPGGELFF. V gene TRBV2 combines with J gene TRBJ2-2, with TRBD2 matching 10 bases. CDR3 length: 14 residues. The V segment lost 8 bases and the J segment 7 bases; nucleotides outside the gene matches: 7. CDR1 and CDR2 (germline): SNHLY, FYNNEI.

The chain recombines TRBV9 with TRBJ1-2; 8 nucleotides agree with TRBD1. CDR3 length: 13 amino acids. V dropped 3 bases and J dropped 5; count of bases not matched to a gene: 3. Germline CDR1 reads SGDLS; CDR2 reads YYNGEE. CDR3 residues: CASSDRGRYGYTF. The CDR3 DNA reads as TGTGCCAGCAGCGACAGGGGGAGGTATGGCTACACCTTC. The variable domain in full, completed from reference TRBV9 and TRBJ1-2, reads DSGVTQTPKHLITATGQRVTLRCSPRSGDLSVYWYQQSLDQGLQFLIQYYNGEERAKGNILERFSAQQFPDLHSELNLSSLELGDSALYFCASSDRGRYGYTFGSGTRLTVV.

In this sample, this clone turned up once. The chain carries TRBV5-1 and TRBJ1-1; 8 bases are shared with TRBD1. V gave up 5 bases and J gave up 3 bases; unmatched junction bases: 9. This CDR3 contains 15 residues. Looked up from germline, CDR1 is SGHRS and CDR2 is YFSETQ. The CDR3 here is CASSRPDRAYTEAFF. The CDR3 coding sequence is TGCGCCAGCAGTCGCCCGGACAGGGCCTACACTGAAGCTTTCTTT.

The chain has TRBV4-1 and TRBJ1-4, with D perhaps TRBD1 (5 bases). Germline V gene lookup returns CDR1 MGHRA and CDR2 YSYEKL. This CDR3 has 15 residues. Trimming took off 0 bases at V and 4 bases at J, with 9 bases between the two ends. The CDR3 sequence is CASSQDSQGNEKLFF. The CDR3 DNA is TGCGCCAGCAGCCAAGATAGTCAGGGTAATGAAAAACTGTTTTTT.

The gene calls are TRBV6-5 and TRBJ1-2, with D maybe TRBD1 (5 bases). Trimming left V 8 bases short and J 1 base short, with 17 bases between. This CDR3 spans 15 amino acids. Per germline, CDR1 MNHEY and CDR2 SVGAGI. DNA of the CDR3: TGTGCCAGCCTTTCCCAGCCAGGACATAACTATGGCTACACCTTC. The encoded protein is CASLSQPGHNYGYTF.

J is TRBJ2-3 and V is TRBV5-8; 11 bases are shared with TRBD2. Germline assignment: CDR1 SGHTS and CDR2 YDEGEE. The CDR3 extends over 17 amino acids. With V trimmed by 3 bases and J by 5 bases, 11 bases remained unmatched. The CDR3 sequence is CASSWGLAVTLGDTQYF. The CDR3 DNA sequence: TGTGCCAGCAGCTGGGGACTAGCGGTCACCCTCGGAGATACGCAGTATTTT.

The rearrangement uses TRBV3-1 (or the pseudogene TRBV3-2) and TRBJ2-3; 12 bases are a match to TRBD2. The CDR3 loop spans 15 amino acids. CDR1 and CDR2 (germline): LGHDT, YNNKEL (reference sequence). Unmatched junction bases numbered 1, after V lost 6 bases and J lost 0 bases. CDR3: CASRTSGGSTDTQYF. CDR3 in DNA: TGTGCCAGCAGAACTAGCGGGGGGAGCACAGATACGCAGTATTTT.

The DNA for the CDR3 is TGTGCCAGCAGAGAACCTCGGGGGGTCGACCTAAACACCATATATTTT. This sequence encodes CASREPRGVDLNTIYF. The chain employs TRBV6-1 and TRBJ1-3; TRBD1 might be the D (5 bases). The length of the CDR3 is 16 residues. Germline values: CDR1 MNHNS, CDR2 SASEGT. The germline V and J ends were trimmed by 6 bases and 6 bases, with 21 bases remaining between them.

The rearrangement links TRBV5-1 to TRBJ2-7, with 13 bases aligning to TRBD2. Germline values: CDR1 SGHRS, CDR2 YFSETQ. V dropped 4 bases and J dropped 3; count of bases not matched to a gene: 13. This CDR3 region has 18 residues. The CDR3 DNA reads as TGCGCCAGCAGCCCGGGACTAGCGGGATCCGTCCCAGTCTACGAGCAGTACTTC. It yields the protein CASSPGLAGSVPVYEQYF.

The gene calls are TRBV2 and TRBJ2-4, with 15 nucleotides matching TRBD2. The CDR3 runs to 20 residues. Losses at the gene ends were 4 bases for V and 0 bases for J; bases not matched to a gene: 10. CDR1 and CDR2 from the germline V gene are SNHLY and FYNNEI. Here the CDR3 reads CASSVPGLAGGSIAKNIQYF. The CDR3 bases are TGTGCCAGCAGTGTCCCGGGACTAGCGGGGGGCTCTATAGCCAAAAACATTCAGTACTTC.

This rearrangement joins TRBV19 to TRBJ1-2; 9 positions match TRBD1. The CDR3 loop spans 13 amino acids. Germline CDR1 reads LNHDA; CDR2 reads SQIVND (reference sequence). J lost 6 bases, V lost 4 bases, and 3 bases had no gene match. The chain's CDR3 is CASSTRQGDGYTF. The CDR3 DNA is TGTGCCAGTAGTACCCGACAGGGGGATGGCTACACCTTC.

This clone occurred a few times. The CDR3 DNA reads TGTGCCAGCAGCTTACACCAGACAGGGGGGTATGGCTACACCTTC. The encoded protein is CASSLHQTGGYGYTF. The J gene is TRBJ1-2, the V gene TRBV7-2, with 9 bases fitting TRBD1. V was clipped by 2 bases and J by 5 bases; unmatched bases: 6. Germline lookup yields CDR1 SGHTA and CDR2 FQGNSA. CDR3 length: 15 residues.

This clone appeared once. The J gene is TRBJ1-2, the V gene TRBV3-1 (or the pseudogene TRBV3-2), with D perhaps matching TRBD1 (5 bases). Germline V CDR1 and CDR2: LGHDT, YNNKEL (reference sequence). The V end was cut by 3 bases, the J end by 1 base, with 12 bases between. The CDR3 is 15 residues long. This CDR3 reads CASSHRQLYNYGYTF. In DNA, the CDR3 is TGTGCCAGCAGCCACCGACAGCTCTATAACTATGGCTACACCTTC.

The rearrangement uses TRBV15 and TRBJ1-2, with 8 bases fitting TRBD1. V lost 5 bases, J lost 4 bases, and 9 bases stayed unmatched. The CDR3 totals 15 residues. The V gene's germline CDR1 is LNHNV and CDR2 YYDKDF (reference sequence). DNA for the CDR3: TGTGCCACCAGCCGGACAGGGAAGACGGTCTATGGCTACACCTTC. Protein sequence: CATSRTGKTVYGYTF.

The rearrangement uses TRBV7-6 and TRBJ1-3, with TRBD1 identical over 7 bases. This CDR3 contains 14 residues. The ends lost 0 bases at V and 10 bases at J; junction bases unmatched: 6. Germline V lookup: CDR1 SGHVS, CDR2 FNYEAQ. The CDR3 is CASSLAGTEGTIYF. Written as DNA, the CDR3 is TGTGCCAGCAGCTTAGCCGGGACAGAAGGAACCATATATTTT.

This clone was counted a single time. The V gene is TRBV7-9, the J gene TRBJ1-5, with D unresolved. The CDR3 spans 15 residues. V lost 5 bases and J 2 bases, leaving 13 bases between the germline ends. Germline CDR1 and CDR2: SEHNR and FQNEAQ (reference sequence). CDR3: CASSQTKDGNQPQHF. DNA of the CDR3: TGTGCCAGCAGCCAAACTAAGGATGGCAATCAGCCCCAGCATTTT.

The sample holds one count of this clone. The rearrangement joins TRBV19 to TRBJ2-7; weak D call: TRBD2 (5 bases). From germline, CDR1 is LNHDA and CDR2 SQIVND (reference sequence). V lost 0 bases, J lost 3 bases, and 9 bases lay in between. The CDR3 is made up of 14 amino acids. This CDR3 is CASSIEGAYYEQYF. CDR3 nucleotides: TGTGCCAGTAGTATAGAGGGAGCGTACTACGAGCAGTACTTC.

V is TRBV6-4 and J is TRBJ1-5, with D possibly matching TRBD1 (6 bases). The V end was cut by 2 bases, the J end by 2 bases, with 7 bases between. CDR3 length: 14 residues. Germline-derived CDR1 and CDR2 are MRHNA and SNTAGT. CDR3 DNA sequence: TGTGCCAGCAGTGACGAGGGGGGCAATCAGCCCCAGCATTTT. Amino acids: CASSDEGGNQPQHF.

This chain connects TRBV15 to TRBJ1-4, with TRBD1 matching 9 bases. In germline, CDR1 is LNHNV, CDR2 YYDKDF (reference sequence). After removal of 3 bases from V and 11 bases from J, the junction contained 4 bases not matched to a gene. This CDR3 has 13 amino acids. Here the CDR3 DNA reads TGTGCCACCAGCAGGGACAGGGGAAGTAAACTGTTTTTT. This gives the protein CATSRDRGSKLFF.

The rearrangement uses TRBV7-9 and TRBJ1-1, with D maybe TRBD1 (5 bases). The CDR3 contains 13 residues. Trimming shortened V by 4 bases and J by 6 bases, and 12 bases separated the two germline ends. CDR1 and CDR2 (germline): SEHNR, FQNEAQ (reference sequence). The CDR3 DNA follows: TGTGCCAGCAGCTCGGACAAGAGCCCTGAAGCTTTCTTT. This encodes CASSSDKSPEAFF.

The V call is TRBV3-1 (or the pseudogene TRBV3-2), the J call TRBJ2-1; the D is unclear. CDR3 length: 14 amino acids. CDR1 and CDR2 from the germline V gene are LGHDT and YNNKEL (reference sequence). V lost 0 bases and J lost 4, with 7 bases in between. The CDR3 sequence: CASSQDVTYNEQFF. CDR3 nucleotide sequence: TGTGCCAGCAGCCAAGATGTCACTTACAATGAGCAGTTCTTC.

The V call is TRBV5-4, the J call TRBJ2-3; D is possibly TRBD2 (5 bases). Looked up from germline, CDR1 is SGHNT and CDR2 is YYREEE (reference sequence). V lost 1 base and J 2 bases, leaving 8 bases between the germline ends. The CDR3 runs 14 residues. The DNA for the CDR3 is TGTGCCAGCAGCTTGCAGAGGGTCACAGATACGCAGTATTTT. It yields the protein CASSLQRVTDTQYF.

This chain links TRBV27 with TRBJ1-1; 8 nucleotides line up with TRBD1. V shed 4 bases and J 5 bases; nucleotides not matched to a gene: 3. Germline CDR1 is MNHEY and CDR2 is SMNVEV (reference sequence). The CDR3 runs to 13 residues. The CDR3: CASSSYRGTEAFF. The CDR3 nucleotides read TGTGCCAGCAGTTCTTACAGGGGGACTGAAGCTTTCTTT.

The V gene is TRBV11-3, the J gene TRBJ2-3; D is possibly TRBD2 (5 bases). The germline V gene encodes CDR1 SGHNT and CDR2 YENEEA. The ends were cut back, 1 base at V and 8 bases at J, with 16 bases in the middle. CDR3 length: 15 amino acids. CDR3 in DNA: TGTGCCAGCAGCTTAGGACGGGATTCCCACGGTACGCAGTATTTT. Translating it yields CASSLGRDSHGTQYF.